These T cell receptor beta chains were read from a single sample in a study of Tregs in tolerant kidney transplant recipients. The assay was immunoSEQ multiplex PCR, and TCRdb's table has in-frame clones only and misses some. The data hold 45,000 or so clones, with over 85% observed a single time. Here the sequenced sample was CD8+ T cells from blood (PBMCs), taken 12 months after the transplant. The origin of the receptors is a human patient who received a combined kidney and bone marrow transplant. The graft donor may be the source of some T cells. Both conserved end residues are trimmed from each CDR3.

CDR3 length | J gene | V gene | CDR3 protein
13 | TRBJ1-6 | TRBV4-2 | ASSQGEPPLSPLH
11 | TRBJ2-2 | TRBV13 | ASSLGGTGELF
13 | TRBJ1-3 | TRBV7-9 | ASSLGQNSGNTIY
13 | TRBJ1-2 | TRBV19 | ASSPPGTGVSGYT
18 | TRBJ2-3 | TRBV7-8 | ASSEGLAGGRPLWTDTQY
13 | TRBJ2-5 | TRBV5-4 | ASSQALAGVETQY
14 | TRBJ2-1 | TRBV7-6 | ASSLGGRSSYNEQF
11 | TRBJ2-1 | TRBV4-3 | ASSQDWAGEQF
10 | TRBJ2-7 | TRBV30 | AQGQGSDEQY
12 | TRBJ2-5 | TRBV4-3 | ASSQTDWQETQY
14 | TRBJ1-1 | TRBV28 | ASRQTGATVNTEAF
11 | TRBJ2-2 | TRBV9 | ASSAPGPGELF
11 | TRBJ1-6 | TRBV9 | ASAGTGNSPLH
14 | TRBJ2-1 | TRBV5-1 | ASTDLAGSSYNEQF
11 | TRBJ2-1 | TRBV5-4 | ASSPLLANEQF